Listed below are T cell receptor beta chains from one sample, sequenced in a study of cytomegalovirus exposure and HLA in healthy donors. Here immunoSEQ multiplex PCR was the method, and the copy in TCRdb shows in-frame clones only, minus some. Here the sample spans roughly 93,000 clones, more than 60% being singletons. Source material: PBMCs. Receptors originate from a human donor in good health. Each CDR3 is given with its conserved first and last residue. The D gene is left open where the match is weak. Clone size appears in some rows only: once, few, many, or a class for an expanded clone.

>TRBJ2-3|TRBV7-8|NA|NA
CASMAARSSTDTQYF
TGTGCCAGCATGGCTGCTAGGAGTAGCACAGATACGCAGTATTTT
>TRBJ2-3|TRBV29-1|TRBD2|few
CSVDSPPGGSTDTQYF
TGCAGCGTTGACTCCCCCCCGGGAGGCAGCACAGATACGCAGTATTTT
>TRBJ1-2|TRBV30|TRBD1|NA
CAWSKRTGETRGYTF
TGTGCCTGGAGTAAAAGGACAGGGGAGACGAGAGGCTACACCTTC
>TRBJ1-1|TRBV27|NA|NA
CASSLSGQMNTEAFF
TGTGCCAGCAGTTTATCCGGACAGATGAACACTGAAGCTTTCTTT
>TRBJ2-7|TRBV4-3|TRBD2|NA
CASSYTSGESYEQYF
TGCGCCAGCAGCTATACTAGCGGAGAGTCCTACGAGCAGTACTTC
>TRBJ1-2|TRBV9|NA|NA
CASSHPRRTRSNYYGYTF
TGTGCCAGCAGTCACCCACGCAGGACTCGTTCTAATTACTATGGCTACACCTTC
>TRBJ2-2|TRBV9|TRBD2|NA
CASSESGGAPGELFF
TGTGCCAGCAGCGAGAGCGGGGGGGCCCCCGGGGAGCTGTTTTTT
>TRBJ2-2|TRBV9|TRBD2|NA
CASSVGSSGSHGELFF
TGTGCCAGCAGCGTAGGTTCTAGCGGGAGTCACGGGGAGCTGTTTTTT
>TRBJ2-1|TRBV5-1|NA|NA
CASSLGQSYNEQFF
TGCGCCAGCAGCTTGGGCCAGTCCTACAATGAGCAGTTCTTC
>TRBJ2-7|TRBV5-5|NA|NA
CASSLQQLSHEQYF
TGTGCCAGCAGCTTGCAACAGCTTTCTCACGAGCAGTACTTC
>TRBJ1-2|TRBV7-9|NA|NA
CASSLDAGNYGYTF
TGTGCCAGCAGCTTAGATGCAGGGAACTATGGCTACACCTTC
>TRBJ2-1|TRBV6-5|TRBD1|NA
CASSSPGQGVNEQFF
TGTGCCAGCAGTTCCCCGGGACAGGGGGTCAATGAGCAGTTCTTC
>TRBJ2-2|TRBV2|NA|few
CASIRTDLGELFF
TGTGCCAGCATCCGGACAGATCTCGGGGAGCTGTTTTTT
>TRBJ1-2|TRBV6-6|NA|NA
CASSYNMGAEGYTF
TGTGCCAGCAGTTACAATATGGGGGCTGAGGGCTACACCTTC
>TRBJ1-2|TRBV15|NA|NA
CATSRRQPRDYGYTF
TGTGCCACCAGCAGAAGACAGCCTCGGGACTATGGCTACACCTTC
>TRBJ2-1|TRBV30|NA|once
CAWNLGTQRREQFF
TGTGCCTGGAATCTTGGGACTCAGAGGCGTGAGCAGTTCTTC
>TRBJ1-2|TRBV30|NA|NA
CAWSVEYGYTF
TGTGCCTGGAGTGTGGAGTATGGCTACACCTTC
>TRBJ2-7|TRBV5-1|NA|NA
CASSLFSGAESYEQYF
TGCGCCAGCAGCTTGTTTTCAGGAGCGGAGTCCTACGAGCAGTACTTC
>TRBJ1-1|TRBV7-8|NA|NA
CASHTAGSTEAFF
TGTGCCAGCCATACAGCTGGGTCCACTGAAGCTTTCTTT
>TRBJ1-2|TRBV9|TRBD1|NA
CASSAFFQGAALKGGYTF
TGTGCCAGCAGCGCATTCTTCCAGGGGGCCGCCTTGAAGGGTGGCTACACCTTC
>TRBJ2-7|TRBV7-9|TRBD2|NA
CASSPGTRLNEQYF
TGTGCCAGCAGCCCTGGGACTAGGCTTAACGAGCAGTACTTC
>TRBJ2-1|TRBV5-1|TRBD2|NA
CASSEGTSGHNEQFF
TGCGCCAGCAGCGAAGGGACTAGCGGGCACAATGAGCAGTTCTTC
>TRBJ1-5|TRBV29-1|NA|once
CSVAQGGEPQHF
TGCAGCGTTGCACAGGGAGGGGAGCCCCAGCATTTT
>TRBJ2-5|TRBV5-6|TRBD2|once
CASSLDGGGTGSTQYF
TGTGCCAGCAGCTTGGACGGCGGGGGGACGGGTTCGACCCAGTACTTC
>TRBJ2-6|TRBV7-9|TRBD1|NA
CASSFDRVNSGANVLTF
TGTGCCAGCAGCTTCGACAGGGTAAACTCTGGGGCCAACGTCCTGACTTTC
>TRBJ2-2|TRBV5-1|TRBD1|few
CASSPGQRVQAGELFF
TGCGCCAGCAGCCCGGGACAGAGGGTTCAAGCCGGGGAGCTGTTTTTT
>TRBJ2-1|TRBV9|TRBD1|NA
CASSPRTGGWGHNEQFF
TGTGCCAGCAGCCCCCGGACAGGGGGATGGGGACACAATGAGCAGTTCTTC
>TRBJ2-1|TRBV27|TRBD2|NA
CASRIGGSSYNEQFF
TGTGCCAGCAGGATCGGGGGGAGCTCCTACAATGAGCAGTTCTTC
>TRBJ2-5|TRBV10-3|NA|few
CAISDGIWETQYF
TGTGCCATCAGTGACGGGATCTGGGAGACCCAGTACTTC
>TRBJ1-1|TRBV27|TRBD1|once
CASSLISTGGWSNTEAFF
TGTGCCAGCAGTTTAATATCGACAGGGGGGTGGTCGAACACTGAAGCTTTCTTT
>TRBJ1-5|TRBV10-2|NA|NA
CARYGGNQPQHF
TGCGCCAGGTACGGGGGCAATCAGCCCCAGCATTTT
>TRBJ2-2|TRBV5-8|TRBD2|NA
CASSPGLAVPAELFF
TGTGCCAGCAGCCCGGGACTAGCGGTACCGGCGGAGCTGTTTTTT
>TRBJ2-7|TRBV6-5|NA|few
CASRRGQTKLYEQYF
TGTGCCAGCAGGCGCGGACAGACGAAACTTTACGAGCAGTACTTC
>TRBJ1-1|TRBV7-2|TRBD1|NA
CASSDLGQGLRAEAFF
TGTGCCAGCAGCGACCTGGGACAGGGCTTGCGGGCTGAAGCTTTCTTT
>TRBJ2-7|TRBV19|TRBD2|NA
CASSIQHRGSLYEQYF
TGTGCCAGTAGTATCCAGCACCGCGGGAGTCTCTACGAGCAGTACTTC
>TRBJ1-3|TRBV15|NA|once
CATSRPESSSGNTIYF
TGTGCCACCAGCAGACCCGAGTCGTCCTCTGGAAACACCATATATTTT
>TRBJ2-5|TRBV5-1|TRBD1|NA
CASNPGQGLGETQYF
TGCGCCAGCAATCCGGGACAGGGGTTAGGGGAGACCCAGTACTTC
>TRBJ1-1|TRBV6-5|NA|NA
CASTSQGRNTEAFF
TGTGCCAGCACTTCACAGGGAAGGAACACTGAAGCTTTCTTT
>TRBJ2-7|TRBV1|NA|NA
CTSSQDSRGIPYEQYF
TGCACCAGCAGCCAAGATAGCCGGGGGATACCGTACGAGCAGTACTTC
>TRBJ2-7|TRBV6-6|TRBD1|NA
CASSSGTAIPYEQYF
TGTGCCAGCAGCTCGGGGACAGCAATCCCCTACGAGCAGTACTTC
>TRBJ1-1|TRBV7-8|NA|NA
CASSFSGQTNTEAFF
TGTGCCAGCAGCTTTTCCGGACAAACGAACACTGAAGCTTTCTTT
>TRBJ2-6|TRBV5-4|TRBD2|NA
CASSGIGGGGSGANVLTF
TGTGCCAGCAGCGGGATTGGGGGGGGTGGCTCTGGGGCCAACGTCCTGACTTTC
>TRBJ2-2|TRBV11-2|TRBD2|NA
CASSLGFRSSGGGELFF
TGTGCCAGCAGCTTAGGTTTTCGGTCTAGCGGTGGCGGGGAGCTGTTTTTT
>TRBJ2-4|TRBV6-5|NA|NA
CASSFPKREDIQYF
TGTGCCAGCAGTTTCCCAAAGAGGGAGGACATTCAGTACTTC
>TRBJ2-7|TRBV19|NA|few
CASSIDRGGYEQYF
TGTGCCAGTAGTATAGATCGTGGCGGCTACGAGCAGTACTTC
>TRBJ2-1|TRBV7-2|NA|NA
CASSLDLYNEQFF
TGTGCCAGCAGCTTAGATCTTTACAATGAGCAGTTCTTC
>TRBJ1-3|TRBV7-6|NA|NA
CASSQGQLLSGNTIYF
TGTGCCAGCAGCCAGGGGCAGTTGCTCTCTGGAAACACCATATATTTT
>TRBJ2-7|TRBV6-1|NA|few
CASARRRTEVDEQYF
TGTGCCAGCGCACGTCGGCGTACAGAAGTAGACGAGCAGTACTTC
>TRBJ2-3|TRBV10-3|TRBD2|NA
CAISTSGLAGARGSRTDTQYF
TGTGCCATCAGTACATCTGGACTAGCGGGAGCCCGGGGTAGTCGGACAGATACGCAGTATTTT
>TRBJ1-5|TRBV7-9|TRBD1|few
CSSSRQGATVGNQPQHF
TGTTCCAGCAGCAGACAGGGGGCCACGGTGGGCAATCAGCCCCAGCATTTT
>TRBJ1-5|TRBV15|NA|NA
CATSSERGILSNQPQHF
TGTGCCACCAGCAGTGAAAGGGGAATTCTCAGCAATCAGCCCCAGCATTTT
>TRBJ2-2|TRBV5-1|TRBD2|NA
CASSAGGSRTGELFF
TGCGCCAGCAGCGCCGGGGGGTCCAGAACCGGGGAGCTGTTTTTT
>TRBJ1-3|TRBV5-5|NA|NA
CASSPDGGRDGNTIYF
TGTGCCAGCAGCCCCGACGGGGGTCGGGATGGAAACACCATATATTTT
>TRBJ1-2|TRBV29-1|NA|NA
CSVDSQGKGYGYTF
TGCAGCGTTGACTCCCAGGGTAAGGGATATGGCTACACCTTC
>TRBJ1-6|TRBV2|NA|few
CASSEFGAASLNSPLHF
TGTGCCAGCAGTGAATTTGGGGCAGCTTCCTTAAATTCACCCCTCCACTTT
>TRBJ2-7|TRBV30|NA|once
CAWTGSRGLEQYF
TGTGCCTGGACGGGCAGCAGAGGGCTCGAGCAGTACTTC